Listed below are T cell receptor beta chains from one sample, sequenced in a study of blood T cell repertoires in COVID-19. Sequenced by immunoSEQ multiplex PCR; TCRdb stores in-frame clones only, minus some. This sample yields about 69,000 clones, of which 75% to 90% are seen a single time; 16% belongs to the top ten. The sample taken for sequencing was peripheral blood. These receptors came from a man in his forties with COVID-19, enrolled during active disease. Both conserved end residues are part of each CDR3. D genes are given only for firm matches. Size tells how often a clone was seen (once, few, many) or the class of an expanded clone, and some rows leave it out.

V gene	clone size	D gene	J gene	CDR3 protein	CDR3 DNA
TRBV5-4	.	TRBD1	TRBJ1-2	CASSLGDRVNYGYTF	TGTGCCAGCAGCTTAGGGGACAGGGTAAACTATGGCTACACCTTC
TRBV5-1	.	TRBD1	TRBJ2-3	CASSMTGSADTQYF	TGCGCCAGCAGCATGACAGGGTCGGCAGATACGCAGTATTTT
TRBV18	.	TRBD1	TRBJ2-5	CASSETSGTGGETQYF	TGTGCCAGCTCGGAAACTTCCGGGACAGGAGGGGAGACCCAGTACTTC
TRBV7-9	.	.	TRBJ2-1	CASSLEGDYNEQFF	TGTGCCAGCAGCTTAGAGGGGGACTACAATGAGCAGTTCTTC
TRBV2	.	.	TRBJ2-1	CASSVGGDYNEQFF	TGTGCCAGCAGTGTAGGGGGAGACTACAATGAGCAGTTCTTC
TRBV6-2/TRBV6-3	.	TRBD2	TRBJ2-1	CASSYSGLAGVYNEQFF	TGTGCCAGCAGTTACAGTGGGCTAGCGGGGGTGTACAATGAGCAGTTCTTC
TRBV11-2	.	.	TRBJ1-4	CASSFVSTNEKLFF	TGTGCCAGCAGCTTTGTATCCACTAATGAAAAACTGTTTTTT
TRBV5-1	.	TRBD1	TRBJ2-1	CASTNPTGGMKQFF	TGCGCCAGCACCAACCCGACAGGGGGCATGAAGCAGTTCTTC
TRBV5-1	.	TRBD1	TRBJ1-2	CASSEGAGYNYGYTF	TGCGCCAGCAGCGAGGGGGCAGGGTATAACTATGGCTACACCTTC
TRBV3-1/TRBV3-2	.	TRBD2	TRBJ2-5	CASSQDPQLAGRETQYF	TGTGCCAGCAGCCAAGATCCCCAACTAGCGGGCAGGGAGACCCAGTACTTC
TRBV5-1	.	TRBD2	TRBJ2-1	CASSLVGWGLAGDNEQFF	TGCGCCAGCAGCTTGGTCGGGTGGGGACTAGCGGGGGACAATGAGCAGTTCTTC
TRBV7-9	.	TRBD1	TRBJ2-7	CASSSNQKTGNYEQYF	TGTGCCAGCAGCTCCAACCAGAAGACAGGGAATTACGAGCAGTACTTC
TRBV30	.	TRBD1	TRBJ2-7	CAWRLPGQGTYEQYF	TGTGCCTGGAGACTCCCGGGACAGGGGACCTACGAGCAGTACTTC
TRBV6-5	.	.	TRBJ2-7	CASSSDTYEQYF	TGTGCCAGCAGTTCAGACACATACGAGCAGTACTTC
TRBV10-3	.	.	TRBJ2-2	CAILYRNPGELFF	TGTGCCATTCTGTACAGAAACCCCGGGGAGCTGTTTTTT
TRBV29-1	.	TRBD2	TRBJ2-5	CSSGAGGSETQYF	TGCAGCTCGGGAGCGGGGGGCTCGGAGACCCAGTACTTC
TRBV28	.	.	TRBJ1-2	CATTGSRRSYYGYTF	TGTGCCACCACCGGGAGCCGAAGATCTTACTATGGCTACACCTTC
TRBV6-5	.	.	TRBJ1-1	CASSYFRAYTEAFF	TGTGCCAGCAGTTATTTCCGAGCATATACTGAAGCTTTCTTT
TRBV30	.	TRBD1	TRBJ1-5	CAWRGTDNQPQHF	TGTGCCTGGAGGGGGACAGATAATCAGCCCCAGCATTTT
TRBV28	.	TRBD1	TRBJ1-1	CASSLSGTGFAFF	TGTGCCAGCAGTTTATCCGGGACAGGGTTCGCTTTCTTT
TRBV5-1	.	TRBD1	TRBJ2-1	CASNTGQGTNEQFF	TGCGCCAGCAATACGGGACAGGGCACGAATGAGCAGTTCTTC
TRBV3-1/TRBV3-2	once	.	TRBJ2-1	CASSHSLGASSYNEQFF	TGTGCCAGCAGCCACTCTTTGGGAGCGAGCTCCTACAATGAGCAGTTCTTC
TRBV7-9	.	TRBD1	TRBJ1-2	CASSQSGTGGFGYTF	TGTGCCAGCAGCCAAAGCGGGACAGGGGGTTTTGGCTACACCTTC
TRBV30	.	.	TRBJ2-5	CAWSTNGRTEETQYF	TGTGCCTGGAGTACCAATGGACGGACAGAAGAGACCCAGTACTTC
TRBV5-1	.	TRBD1	TRBJ1-1	CASSSDTGGSTEAFF	TGCGCCAGCAGCTCCGATACAGGGGGAAGTACTGAAGCTTTCTTT
TRBV20-1	.	.	TRBJ1-2	CSAAGNYGYTF	TGCAGTGCTGCCGGGAACTATGGCTACACCTTC
TRBV4-2	.	.	TRBJ2-7	CASSLGGYEQYF	TGTGCCAGCAGCCTGGGGGGCTACGAGCAGTACTTC